Each of the 13 T cell receptor beta chains below was sequenced from the same sample in a study of blood T cells in healthy people across ages. A second PCR, run for roughly 7 to 11 cycles, used a sample-barcoded 5' primer plus a J-beta primer mix. TCRdb processed the 5' RACE reads anew with MiXCR; each CDR3 protein has one entry. The sample holds some 690,000 distinct CDR3 sequences, 22% seen once. The specimen was blood. The receptors stem from a man aged 70-80 years in good health.

The J gene is TRBJ2-5, the V gene TRBV7-2; TRBD1 might be the D (5 bases). The V gene's germline CDR1 is SGHTA and CDR2 FQGNSA. CDR3 size: 15 residues. V lost 1 base and J lost 4, with 13 bases in between. CDR3 residues: CASSLVAGGAETQYF. CDR3 in DNA: TGTGCCAGCAGCTTAGTTGCCGGTGGGGCAGAGACCCAGTACTTC.

This clonotype was picked up a small number of times. V and J are TRBV10-3 and TRBJ2-3, with a weak D call TRBD2 (6 bases). Germline CDR1 ENHRY, CDR2 SYGVKD. This CDR3 region has 13 residues. The V end lost 6 bases, the J end lost 4 bases, and 11 bases lay between the germline ends. This chain's CDR3 is CAISELAADTQYF. CDR3 DNA sequence: TGTGCCATCAGCGAATTAGCGGCAGATACGCAGTATTTT.

This clonotype was counted only a few times. This CDR3 reads CARETERNIQYF. The CDR3 nucleotides read TGTGCCAGAGAAACAGAGCGAAACATTCAGTACTTC. The chain combines TRBV30 with TRBJ2-4; D gene unclear. Trimming removed 8 bases at V and 6 bases at J, with 14 bases between. This CDR3 is built from 12 residues. Germline CDR1 and CDR2: GTSNPN and SVGIG (reference sequence). Full variable domain (remainder filled in from reference TRBV30 and TRBJ2-4): SQTIHQWPATLVQPVGSPLSLECTVEGTSNPNLYWYRQAAGRGLQLLFYSVGIGQISSEVPQNLSASRPQDRQFILSSKKLLLSDSGFYLCARETERNIQYFGAGTRLSVL.

In its sample, this clonotype was seen a few times. The chain employs TRBV6-2 or TRBV6-3 and TRBJ2-7; maybe TRBD2 (5 bases). The CDR3 is 13 amino acids. The V and J ends lost 2 bases and 3 bases respectively, with 8 bases between them. Per the germline V gene, CDR1 is MNHEY and CDR2 is SVGEGT. CDR3 in DNA: TGTGCCAGCAGTTACGGAGGAATCTACGAGCAGTACGTC. Residues: CASSYGGIYEQYV.

This clonotype was detected a few times. The rearrangement uses TRBV13 and TRBJ1-2, with D unresolved. The CDR3 has 12 residues. Trimming shortened V by 2 bases and J by 8 bases, and 9 bases separated the two germline ends. Germline V CDR1 and CDR2: PRHDT, FYEKMQ (reference sequence). The CDR3 region has the DNA TGTGCCAGCAGCTTATTCCCGGGCGGCTACACCTTC. Protein product: CASSLFPGGYTF.

This chain uses TRBV6-2 or TRBV6-3 with TRBJ2-3; D is unclear. Between the trimmed V and J ends, which lost 6 bases and 2 bases, there was a span of 6 bases. The CDR3 length is 12 residues. In germline, CDR1 is MNHEY, CDR2 SVGEGT. CDR3 sequence reads: CASRTNTDTQYF. The DNA of the CDR3 is TGTGCCAGCAGGACAAACACAGATACGCAGTATTTT.

This clonotype has a handful of counts. This sequence joins TRBV12-3 or TRBV12-4 and TRBJ2-5; possible D gene TRBD1, 6 bases. V dropped 5 bases and J dropped 6 bases, with 10 bases sitting between them. This CDR3 contains 12 residues. The CDR3 spells CASSQTGQTQYF. The CDR3 DNA is TGTGCCAGCAGTCAGACAGGACAGACCCAGTACTTC.

J is TRBJ2-1 and V is TRBV11-2; 10 bases fit TRBD2. In germline, CDR1 is SGHAT, CDR2 FQNNGV. The ends lost 2 bases at V and 7 bases at J; junction bases unmatched: 8. The CDR3 runs to 16 residues. Written as DNA, the CDR3 is TGTGCCAGCAGCTTATCGGCCAGCGGGAGGGTGAATGAGCAGTTCTTC. Protein product: CASSLSASGRVNEQFF.

The rearrangement links TRBV20-1 to TRBJ1-1; no clear D gene. CDR1 and CDR2 (germline): DFQATT, SNEGSKA (reference sequence). The CDR3 runs to 12 residues. Trimming cost V 5 bases and J 7 bases, with 14 bases left between them. The CDR3 loop reads CSADIAGVEAFF. As DNA, the CDR3 is TGCAGTGCTGACATCGCTGGGGTTGAAGCTTTCTTT.

This clonotype has a count of ten or more. This rearrangement joins TRBV20-1 to TRBJ2-1; 9 positions match TRBD1. The germline V gene encodes CDR1 DFQATT and CDR2 SNEGSKA (reference sequence). CDR3 length: 15 amino acids. The J segment lost 12 bases and the V segment lost 0 bases, leaving 12 bases of the junction unmatched. CDR3 residues: CSAREGQGDTMRQFF. In DNA, the CDR3 is TGCAGTGCTAGAGAGGGACAGGGTGATACAATGAGGCAGTTCTTC.

Details on this clonotype: Mismatch with germline at one junction end may stem from a read error. The rearrangement links TRBV28 to TRBJ2-4; D gene uncertain. CDR3 length: 11 amino acids. Per the germline V gene, CDR1 is MDHEN and CDR2 is SYDVKM. The CDR3: CASTRENIRYF. The CDR3, as DNA: TGTGCCAGCACCAGAGAAAACATTCGGTACTTC.

The table lists this clonotype with many counts. The chain has TRBV6-1 and TRBJ1-1, with 11 bases aligning to TRBD1. This CDR3 spans 15 amino acids. Germline V gives CDR1 MNHNS, CDR2 SASEGT. V shed 7 bases, J shed 4 bases, and the junction held 8 bases outside the gene matches. The CDR3 spells CASILGGTGGTEAFF. The CDR3 bases are TGTGCCAGCATCCTAGGGGGGACAGGGGGCACTGAAGCTTTCTTT.

This sequence joins TRBV3-1 and TRBJ2-1; 7 bases are shared with TRBD2. This CDR3 has 18 residues. CDR1 is LGHDT, CDR2 YNNKEL, per germline (reference sequence). With V trimmed by 1 base and J by 5 bases, 14 bases remained unmatched. The CDR3 loop reads CASSQGGKRDHRDNEQFF. For the CDR3, the DNA is TGTGCCAGCAGCCAAGGAGGGAAGCGGGACCACCGGGACAATGAGCAGTTCTTC.